Below, one T cell receptor (beta chain) is given with its context. Its antigen is still unknown. The sample comes from a study of cytotoxic CD8 clonotypes in ibrutinib-treated CLL. Study information: Patient counts were 11 relapsed/refractory, more than 14 treatment-naive and some 17 IGHV unmutated.

Findings and limits, study-wide: Increased clonality at ibrutinib response gave way to a return toward baseline at progression.

This CDR3 comprises 16 residues. The V end was cut by 4 bases, the J end by 3 bases, with 16 bases between. Germline CDR1 is LNHDA and CDR2 is SQIVND (reference sequence). Using immunoSEQ multiplex PCR, the repertoire was profiled, and TCRdb retains in-frame clones only, with some absent. The sample yields about 130,000 clones, about 85% seen once. Genomic DNA in an amount of around 2 micrograms was extracted from cryopreserved PBMCs and used for the preparation of TCR beta libraries. The source of this sequence is a human donor with chronic lymphocytic leukemia. The input for sequencing was PBMCs, taken after 24 months of ibrutinib treatment. The chain carries TRBV19 and TRBJ1-5; D uncertain. The DNA for the CDR3 is TGTGCCAGTAGTACCTCACTGAAGGGAGTCAATCAGCCCCAGCATTTT. Amino acid sequence: CASSTSLKGVNQPQHF.